This T cell receptor beta chain was captured by sequencing in a study of metastatic and nonmetastatic thyroid tumors. Study at large: For malignant and benign thyroid patients, tumor or nodule tissue and blood were the sources whose repertoires were compared.

Authors' data handling: CDR3 differences across clinicopathological groups were used to build a distant-metastasis classifier for papillary thyroid cancer. TCRdb reanalyzed the PCR reads via MiXCR. None of the V and J calls come from the authors' own analysis; TCRdb made them. Among about 33,000 clones listed, roughly a sixth were seen once. Nobody among the patients had been given any treatment before thyroid surgery. V was pared by 4 bases and J by 4 bases, with 16 bases between. This CDR3 has 15 residues. Germline lookup yields CDR1 MNHNS and CDR2 SASEGT. By share, this clone counts as medium-sized (0.01 to 0.1%).

The source is a male donor with papillary thyroid cancer or a benign thyroid nodule (not recorded which). Some clones in this sample may be carry-over from other donors' samples. The chain links TRBV6-1 to TRBJ1-2; maybe TRBD1 (5 bases). Sequenced input: blood. The DNA of the CDR3 is TGTGCCAGCAGTGTTTTAAAAGACAGCACCTATGGCTACACCTTC. Translating it yields CASSVLKDSTYGYTF.